These 10 T cell receptor beta chains were sequenced from one sample in a study of shared clonotypes between healthy human individuals. Repertoires were generated with immunoSEQ multiplex PCR, while TCRdb's copy carries only in-frame clones and drops some. Of about 2,500,000 clones listed, approximately 90% are singletons. The sequencing sample was made of naive CD4+ T cells sorted from blood. Subset meaning: CD45RA+ positively selected. The source of these receptors is a man aged 18 to 29 in good health.

CDR3 DNA: TGTGCCAGCAGTTGGACTAGCCGCAGGGATACGCAGTATTTT. Protein product: CASSWTSRRDTQYF. The rearrangement joins TRBV6-5 to TRBJ2-3; 8 positions match TRBD2. The V gene's germline CDR1 is MNHEY and CDR2 SVGAGI. The CDR3 extends over 14 amino acids. The V and J ends lost 4 bases and 6 bases, in that order; junction bases with no gene match: 6.

The chain has TRBV27 and TRBJ1-4, with D maybe TRBD1 (5 bases). Between the trimmed V and J ends, which lost 6 bases and 5 bases, there was a span of 19 bases. Per germline, CDR1 MNHEY and CDR2 SMNVEV (reference sequence). The CDR3 is 16 residues long. This CDR3 reads CASRKLSGGENEKLFF. CDR3 sequence (DNA): TGTGCCAGCAGGAAATTATCGGGGGGAGAAAATGAAAAACTGTTTTTT.

This sequence joins TRBV27 and TRBJ2-3; no clear D gene. Germline CDR1 MNHEY, CDR2 SMNVEV (reference sequence). The CDR3 consists of 14 residues. Trimming stripped 0 bases from V and 6 bases from J, with 10 bases between. Here the CDR3 reads CASSLSVGGDTQYF. The DNA for the CDR3 is TGTGCCAGCAGTTTATCGGTGGGCGGCGATACGCAGTATTTT.

The genes are TRBV5-6 and TRBJ2-7; 7 bases map to TRBD1. In germline, CDR1 is SGHDT, CDR2 YYEEEE. V shed 4 bases, J shed 0 bases, and the junction held 7 bases outside the gene matches. This CDR3 comprises 15 residues. The CDR3 reads CASSEGQPISYEQYF. Here the CDR3 DNA reads TGTGCCAGCAGCGAGGGACAGCCAATCTCCTACGAGCAGTACTTC.

V and J are TRBV30 and TRBJ1-3; the D is unclear. The germline V and J ends were trimmed by 4 bases and 2 bases, with 15 bases remaining between them. The CDR3 contains 15 residues. CDR1 GTSNPN and CDR2 SVGIG come from the germline V gene (reference sequence). CDR3 residues: CAWIFGQGTGNTIYF. The CDR3 DNA sequence: TGTGCCTGGATCTTTGGCCAAGGGACTGGAAACACCATATATTTT.

This sequence joins TRBV10-3 and TRBJ1-2, with D possibly TRBD1 on 5 matching bases. Germline loops: CDR1 ENHRY, CDR2 SYGVKD. CDR3 length: 15 amino acids. V lost 0 bases and J lost 0, with 8 bases in between. The CDR3 loop reads CAISESGAANYGYTF. The CDR3 DNA reads as TGTGCCATCAGTGAGTCAGGGGCAGCTAACTATGGCTACACCTTC.

V and J are TRBV10-3 and TRBJ1-6; D ambiguous. CDR1 is ENHRY and CDR2 is SYGVKD in the germline V gene. The CDR3 loop spans 14 amino acids. V was trimmed by 2 bases and J by 7 bases, leaving 9 bases between them. CDR3 in amino acids: CAISESQLNSPLHF. CDR3 coding DNA: TGTGCCATCAGTGAGAGTCAGTTAAATTCACCCCTCCACTTT.

This clone was counted only a few times. Other DNA variants within this sample encode the same CDR3. The V gene is TRBV18, the J gene TRBJ2-5; no reliable D call. The germline V gene has CDR1 KGHSH and CDR2 LQKENI. V was cut by 2 bases and J by 2 bases, with 3 bases left in between. This CDR3 is 12 amino acids long. CDR3: CASSPGQETQYF. Here the CDR3 DNA reads TGTGCCAGCTCACCAGGGCAAGAGACCCAGTACTTC.

This clone appeared a single time. V gene TRBV6-6 combines with J gene TRBJ2-7; the D call may be TRBD1 or TRBD2 (6 bases each). The CDR3 covers 13 residues. Germline V gives CDR1 MNHNY, CDR2 SVGAGI (reference sequence). V was shortened by 7 bases and J by 2 bases, with 12 bases between the two germline ends. The CDR3 DNA sequence: TGTGCCAGCAAACAGGGAGGTGCCTACGAGCAGTACTTC. Its protein is CASKQGGAYEQYF.

This chain links TRBV21-1 with TRBJ2-2; the D call in the table, TRBD2, was not verified against the DNA. TRBV21-1 is classified as a pseudogene. This CDR3 spans 16 amino acids. The CDR3 is CASSREGRTYTGELFF. In DNA form, the CDR3 reads TGTGCCAGCAGCCGGGAGGGGCGGACTTACACCGGGGAGCTGTTTTTT.